These T cell receptor beta chains were read from a single sample in a study of human T cells and chemical hapten exposure. TCRdb re-called the RACE reads through MiXCR, storing one row per CDR3 protein. The top ten hold around 6% of the sample, which has roughly 380,000 distinct CDR3 sequences, about 6.9% seen once. Sequencing was performed on whole blood, taken in connection with sensitization to the hapten diphenylcyclopropenone (DPC). These receptors were taken from a woman aged 18-29 years with alopecia areata. Some clones in this sample may be carry-over from other donors' samples. Both conserved end residues are part of each CDR3. The size field is filled for only some rows; it gives once, few, many or a size class.

v_gene	abundance	CDR3aa
TRBV10-3	few	CAISFSGGANTGELFF
TRBV28	NA	CASRVPGQGTVEQYF
TRBV4-2	few	CASSQGGGSEQYF
TRBV12-3/TRBV12-4	NA	CASSLSIYNEQFF
TRBV7-2	many	CASSLEQYGYTF
TRBV5-5	NA	CASSRGLAASYEQYF
TRBV20-1	many	CSAPVTGFSTDTQYF
TRBV6-2/TRBV6-3	NA	CASSYEGPTGELFF
TRBV7-9	NA	CASSSINTEAFF
TRBV20-1	many	CSGGNSGGDTDTQYF
TRBV5-1	NA	CASSLEGITGGTEAFF
TRBV12-3/TRBV12-4	NA	CASSSSGGRDTQYF
TRBV28	many	CASRRQANTEAFF